The entry that follows covers one T cell receptor (beta chain) sequence. The data originate from a study of T cell responses to AZD1222 COVID-19 vaccine. Generated by immunoSEQ multiplex PCR, the TCRdb table keeps only in-frame clones and is missing some. Among tens of thousands of clones listed, 80% to 90% were seen once. Germline CDR1 SGHVS, CDR2 FQNEAQ. Trimming took 5 bases from V and 11 from J, leaving 18 bases between them. The length of the CDR3 is 13 residues. This clonotype originated in an adult who received the AZD1222 COVID-19 vaccine. The input for sequencing was peripheral blood, taken 28 days after the second AZD1222 dose. The chain couples TRBV7-8 to TRBJ1-1; D not certain. This CDR3 is CASSPPGSRGAFF. The CDR3 coding sequence is TGTGCCAGCAGCCCACCGGGTTCCCGCGGGGCTTTCTTT.